A selection of T cell receptor beta chains follows, all from one sample in a study of cytomegalovirus exposure and HLA in healthy donors. Only in-frame clones appear in the TCRdb table, and some are missing; sequencing was by immunoSEQ multiplex PCR. The sample yields approximately 180,000 clones, 75% to 80% seen once. The sample comprised PBMCs. Receptor source: a man aged 35-49 years in good health and CMV-seropositive. CDR3s include the opening cysteine and the closing phenylalanine or tryptophan. Each record gives: clone size, D gene, J gene, V gene, CDR3 DNA, CDR3 protein. A D gene is named only where the DNA matches it firmly. Not all rows give a size; the values are once, few, many and, for expanded clones, a class.

- - TRBJ2-5 TRBV15 TGTGCCACCAGCAGAGCTCGTCCCCCCCAGTACTTC CATSRARPPQYF
- - TRBJ1-1 TRBV29-1 TGCAGCGTGGGCCTTCACAGTGAAGCTTTCTTT CSVGLHSEAFF
- - TRBJ2-1 TRBV5-1 TGCGCCAGCCGAAGTGAGGGGGGGACCTACAATGAGCAGTTCTTC CASRSEGGTYNEQFF
- TRBD1 TRBJ1-2 TRBV29-1 TGCAGCGTTGGGACAGGGAGGATTGAGCCCTATGGCTACACCTTC CSVGTGRIEPYGYTF
- TRBD1 TRBJ1-1 TRBV19 TGTGCCAGTAGGAACAGGGGGGGGGCGAACACTGAAGCTTTCTTT CASRNRGGANTEAFF
- TRBD1 TRBJ2-1 TRBV7-3 TGTGCCAGCAGCTTACTACCCTCCGGGACAGGGGATAATGAGCAGTTCTTC CASSLLPSGTGDNEQFF
- - TRBJ1-3 TRBV4-1 TGCGCCAGCAGCCAAGATCCATCAGGGGCGAGGGACACCATATATTTT CASSQDPSGARDTIYF
- - TRBJ2-7 TRBV4-1 TGCGCCAGCAGCCCAGGATACGAGCAGTACTTC CASSPGYEQYF
few TRBD1 TRBJ1-6 TRBV28 TGTGCCAGCAGCCGGGGACAGGTGAATAATTCACCCCTCCACTTT CASSRGQVNNSPLHF
- - TRBJ2-1 TRBV7-7 TGTGCTAGCAGCCCTACTCGCTCCTACAATGAGCAGTTCTTC CASSPTRSYNEQFF
- - TRBJ2-7 TRBV2 TGTGCCAGCAGTCCTGACCGAGCGGAGTCCTACGAGCAGTACTTC CASSPDRAESYEQYF
- TRBD1 TRBJ2-7 TRBV6-1 TGTGCCAGCAGTAAACAGGGGGCAGGAGGGTACGAGCAGTACTTC CASSKQGAGGYEQYF
- - TRBJ1-5 TRBV12-5 TGTGCTAGTGGAGCCGGTGCAGGGGAATATAGCAATCAGCCCCAGCATTTT CASGAGAGEYSNQPQHF
- - TRBJ1-5 TRBV27 TGTGCCAGCAGTTTATCGTGGACAGAAAATCAGCCCCAGCATTTT CASSLSWTENQPQHF
- TRBD2 TRBJ2-7 TRBV4-1 TGCGCCAGCAGCCAAGCCGGGACTAGCGGACCCTCCTACGAGCAGTACTTC CASSQAGTSGPSYEQYF
- - TRBJ2-3 TRBV19 TGTGCCAGTAGTATGCTGGGCGGGGACACAGATACGCAGTATTTT CASSMLGGDTDTQYF
- - TRBJ1-4 TRBV7-6 TGTGCCAGCAGCCTAGAGGCGGAGTCAACTAATGAAAAACTGTTTTTT CASSLEAESTNEKLFF
- TRBD2 TRBJ2-1 TRBV7-9 TGTGCCAGCAGCCCCTCGGGACTAAAAATTGAGGGTGAGCAGTTCTTC CASSPSGLKIEGEQFF
- TRBD2 TRBJ2-7 TRBV6-1 TGTGCCAGCAGGGGTGGGGGGGGAATTTACGAGCAGTACTTC CASRGGGGIYEQYF
- TRBD1 TRBJ1-1 TRBV28 TGTGCCAGCAGCACCGACAGGGTTCCTGAAGCTTTCTTT CASSTDRVPEAFF
- - TRBJ2-1 TRBV10-3 TGTGCCATTGCATCGCGGGGCCCTAGAGGCGATGAGCAGTTCTTC CAIASRGPRGDEQFF
- - TRBJ1-2 TRBV6-1 TGTGCCAGCGAAACCAGCACAGGGCCCTATGGCTACACCTTC CASETSTGPYGYTF
- - TRBJ2-3 TRBV10-1 TGCGCCAGCAGTGACTCCAGGTCCGGAGGGGATACGCAGTATTTT CASSDSRSGGDTQYF
few - TRBJ2-7 TRBV28 TGTGCCAGCAGCTTTTCGACAGCCGAGCAGTACTTC CASSFSTAEQYF
- TRBD1 TRBJ2-5 TRBV5-1 TGCGCCAGCAGCGGTCCGGGGACAGTAAAAGAGACCCAGTACTTC CASSGPGTVKETQYF
- TRBD2 TRBJ2-1 TRBV5-4 TGTGCCAGCAGCTGGGGACTAGCGGGAGGGAACAATGAGCAGTTCTTC CASSWGLAGGNNEQFF
- TRBD2 TRBJ2-5 TRBV10-3 TGTGCCATCAGTGGACTAGCGGGAGTGGAGACCCAGTACTTC CAISGLAGVETQYF
- TRBD1 TRBJ1-2 TRBV7-2 TGTGCCAGCAGTCCAGACAGGGTCACCCCTAACTATGGCTACACCTTC CASSPDRVTPNYGYTF
- - TRBJ1-3 TRBV7-2 TGTGCCAGCAGCTCCTGGGGGGGACGAAACACCATATATTTT CASSSWGGRNTIYF
few TRBD1 TRBJ2-7 TRBV6-5 TGTGCCAGCAGTTACTTATACAGGGGAACCTACGAGCAGTACTTC CASSYLYRGTYEQYF
- - TRBJ2-7 TRBV29-1 TGCAGATTCACAAACGAGCAGTACTTC CRFTNEQYF
- - TRBJ2-1 TRBV9 TGTGCCAGCAGCAGACCCGGGACTGGGGGTTCGGAGCAGTTCTTC CASSRPGTGGSEQFF
- - TRBJ1-4 TRBV7-6 TGTGCCAGCAGCGCCGGGAGGGAATACGAAAAACTGTTTTTT CASSAGREYEKLFF
- TRBD1 TRBJ2-7 TRBV7-2 TGTGCCAGCAGCCCGACAGGGAATGTCTACGAGCAGTACTTC CASSPTGNVYEQYF
once - TRBJ2-5 TRBV5-6 TGTGCCAGCAGCCCCTATACGGTGCAAGAGACCCAGTACTTC CASSPYTVQETQYF
- - TRBJ2-6 TRBV7-6 TGTGCCAGCAGCTTAGTAGCTGGGGCCAACGTCCTGACTTTC CASSLVAGANVLTF
- - TRBJ1-2 TRBV28 TGTGCCAGCAGTTTATCGCTCAGAAACTATGGCTACACCTTC CASSLSLRNYGYTF
- TRBD1 TRBJ2-7 TRBV5-1 TGCGCCAGCAGCTTGGGGGGACAGGGGCCCTACGAGCAGTACTTC CASSLGGQGPYEQYF
few TRBD2 TRBJ2-7 TRBV11-3 TGTGCCAGCCTAGCGGGAGGATCCTACGAGCAGTACTTC CASLAGGSYEQYF
- TRBD2 TRBJ2-3 TRBV10-1 TGCGCCAGCAGTGAGTGGACTAGTCCCTCGGCCGATACGCAGTATTTT CASSEWTSPSADTQYF
- TRBD1 TRBJ1-2 TRBV6-1 TGTGCCAGCAGTGCCCACGACGGGACAGGGGGCCCAAAGAACTATGGCTACACCTTC CASSAHDGTGGPKNYGYTF
few TRBD2 TRBJ2-1 TRBV2 TGTGCCAGCAGTGACGAACTAGCGGGAGGGCGGGAGCAGTTCTTC CASSDELAGGREQFF
- - TRBJ1-2 TRBV6-1 TGTGCCACCGCGGATTATGGCTATGGCTACACCTTC CATADYGYGYTF
few TRBD2 TRBJ2-5 TRBV7-3 TGTGCCAGCAGCACCGGGACTAGTAGAGAAGAGACCCAGTACTTC CASSTGTSREETQYF
- TRBD1 TRBJ1-2 TRBV18 TGTGCCAGCTCCCCCGGACAGGAAAACTATGGCTACACCTTC CASSPGQENYGYTF
- - TRBJ2-5 TRBV9 TGTGCCAGCAGCATGAGAACGGGAACGGAGACCCAGTACTTC CASSMRTGTETQYF